Listed below are T cell receptor beta chains from one sample, sequenced in a study of cytomegalovirus exposure and HLA in healthy donors. Sequencing used immunoSEQ multiplex PCR; TCRdb keeps in-frame clones, though not all of them. Of 150,000 to 200,000 clones detected, roughly 80% appear once; the ten largest clones hold roughly 1.6%. Sequences were obtained from PBMCs. The receptors derive from a woman under 30 in good health and CMV-seronegative. The CDR3 runs from the conserved cysteine through the conserved F or W. The D gene is left open where the match is weak. Not all rows give a size; the values are once, few, many and, for expanded clones, a class.

j_call: TRBJ2-7; v_call: TRBV10-3; clone_size: NA; d_call: NA; cdr3_aa: CAISERSSYEQYF; cdr3_nt: TGTGCCATCAGTGAGAGGAGTTCCTACGAGCAGTACTTC
j_call: TRBJ2-3; v_call: TRBV18; clone_size: few; d_call: TRBD1; cdr3_aa: CASSPFGQGITDTQYF; cdr3_nt: TGTGCCAGCTCACCATTCGGACAGGGGATCACAGATACGCAGTATTTT
j_call: TRBJ2-5; v_call: TRBV2; clone_size: NA; d_call: NA; cdr3_aa: CASSEGNQETQYF; cdr3_nt: TGTGCCAGCAGTGAGGGCAACCAAGAGACCCAGTACTTC
j_call: TRBJ2-3; v_call: TRBV27; clone_size: once; d_call: NA; cdr3_aa: CASSWGGRTDTQYF; cdr3_nt: TGTGCCAGCAGTTGGGGGGGGCGCACAGATACGCAGTATTTT
j_call: TRBJ1-1; v_call: TRBV9; clone_size: few; d_call: NA; cdr3_aa: CASSVAQASTEAFF; cdr3_nt: TGTGCCAGCAGCGTAGCGCAGGCGAGCACTGAAGCTTTCTTT
j_call: TRBJ2-2; v_call: TRBV10-1; clone_size: NA; d_call: TRBD1; cdr3_aa: CASTRDRDTGELFF; cdr3_nt: TGCGCCAGCACCCGGGACAGGGACACCGGGGAGCTGTTTTTT
j_call: TRBJ1-1; v_call: TRBV5-4; clone_size: NA; d_call: NA; cdr3_aa: CASSLGVTAEAFF; cdr3_nt: TGTGCCAGCAGCTTGGGGGTAACAGCTGAAGCTTTCTTT
j_call: TRBJ1-1; v_call: TRBV4-3; clone_size: NA; d_call: TRBD1; cdr3_aa: CASSQDFWDRDSPSTEAFF; cdr3_nt: TGCGCCAGCAGCCAAGATTTTTGGGACAGGGACTCTCCGAGCACTGAAGCTTTCTTT
j_call: TRBJ2-2; v_call: TRBV6-5; clone_size: few; d_call: TRBD1; cdr3_aa: CASRRGRSNTGELFF; cdr3_nt: TGTGCCAGCAGGAGGGGGCGTTCTAACACCGGGGAGCTGTTTTTT
j_call: TRBJ2-5; v_call: TRBV28; clone_size: NA; d_call: TRBD1; cdr3_aa: CASSSDRETETQYF; cdr3_nt: TGTGCCAGCAGTTCAGACAGGGAGACGGAGACCCAGTACTTC
j_call: TRBJ1-6; v_call: TRBV5-6; clone_size: NA; d_call: NA; cdr3_aa: CASSLVAGSPLHF; cdr3_nt: TGTGCCAGCAGCTTGGTGGCGGGTTCACCCCTCCACTTT
j_call: TRBJ1-5; v_call: TRBV7-8; clone_size: NA; d_call: NA; cdr3_aa: CASSIVGVGRNQPQHF; cdr3_nt: TGTGCCAGCAGTATAGTAGGGGTCGGGCGCAATCAGCCCCAGCATTTT
j_call: TRBJ2-7; v_call: TRBV18; clone_size: once; d_call: NA; cdr3_aa: CASSPGVPPGEQYF; cdr3_nt: TGTGCCAGCTCACCAGGTGTGCCTCCCGGGGAGCAGTACTTC
j_call: TRBJ2-7; v_call: TRBV27; clone_size: NA; d_call: TRBD1; cdr3_aa: CASSLHRDRGSEQYF; cdr3_nt: TGTGCCAGCAGTTTACATCGGGACAGGGGGTCCGAGCAGTACTTC
j_call: TRBJ2-3; v_call: TRBV9; clone_size: NA; d_call: NA; cdr3_aa: CASSVATDTQYF; cdr3_nt: TGTGCCAGCAGCGTAGCTACAGATACGCAGTATTTT
j_call: TRBJ2-7; v_call: TRBV6-1; clone_size: NA; d_call: NA; cdr3_aa: CASSEAVRPSYEQYF; cdr3_nt: TGTGCCAGCAGTGAAGCCGTCAGGCCCTCCTACGAGCAGTACTTC
j_call: TRBJ2-1; v_call: TRBV15; clone_size: NA; d_call: TRBD2; cdr3_aa: CATSRRETSGRNEQFF; cdr3_nt: TGTGCCACCAGCAGAAGGGAGACTAGCGGCCGCAATGAGCAGTTCTTC
j_call: TRBJ1-4; v_call: TRBV9; clone_size: NA; d_call: NA; cdr3_aa: CASSVGFGSNEKLFF; cdr3_nt: TGTGCCAGCAGCGTAGGTTTTGGGAGTAATGAAAAACTGTTTTTT
j_call: TRBJ1-5; v_call: TRBV27; clone_size: NA; d_call: NA; cdr3_aa: CASSLLVDQPQHF; cdr3_nt: TGTGCCAGCAGTTTACTGGTAGATCAGCCCCAGCATTTT
j_call: TRBJ1-2; v_call: TRBV4-3; clone_size: NA; d_call: TRBD1; cdr3_aa: CASSPGQHYGYTF; cdr3_nt: TGCGCCAGCAGCCCGGGACAGCACTATGGCTACACCTTC
j_call: TRBJ2-7; v_call: TRBV27; clone_size: NA; d_call: TRBD2; cdr3_aa: CASSLYASGSDTYEQYF; cdr3_nt: TGTGCCAGCAGTTTATACGCTAGCGGGAGTGATACCTACGAGCAGTACTTC
j_call: TRBJ2-7; v_call: TRBV30; clone_size: NA; d_call: NA; cdr3_aa: CAWGEGGPYEQYF; cdr3_nt: TGTGCCTGGGGGGAGGGGGGACCCTACGAGCAGTACTTC
j_call: TRBJ2-2; v_call: TRBV7-2; clone_size: NA; d_call: NA; cdr3_aa: CASTKGLRAELFF; cdr3_nt: TGTGCCAGCACCAAAGGACTACGCGCGGAGCTGTTTTTT
j_call: TRBJ1-4; v_call: TRBV4-1; clone_size: NA; d_call: NA; cdr3_aa: CASSLRQGAGEKLFF; cdr3_nt: TGCGCCAGCAGCCTTAGACAAGGGGCGGGAGAAAAACTGTTTTTT
j_call: TRBJ2-7; v_call: TRBV29-1; clone_size: NA; d_call: NA; cdr3_aa: CSAGRWQYF; cdr3_nt: TGCAGCGCTGGGAGGTGGCAGTACTTC
j_call: TRBJ2-2; v_call: TRBV7-9; clone_size: NA; d_call: NA; cdr3_aa: CASSIAGPHGGELFF; cdr3_nt: TGTGCCAGCAGTATCGCAGGCCCTCACGGCGGGGAGCTGTTTTTT
j_call: TRBJ1-1; v_call: TRBV6-5; clone_size: NA; d_call: NA; cdr3_aa: CASSSFGRGGITEAFF; cdr3_nt: TGTGCCAGCAGTTCGTTCGGCAGGGGCGGAATTACTGAAGCTTTCTTT
j_call: TRBJ1-6; v_call: TRBV6-5; clone_size: once; d_call: NA; cdr3_aa: CASRSTGRPHF; cdr3_nt: TGTGCCAGCAGGTCAACAGGTAGACCCCACTTT
j_call: TRBJ2-1; v_call: TRBV7-9; clone_size: NA; d_call: NA; cdr3_aa: CASSLMGRPSSYNEQFF; cdr3_nt: TGTGCCAGCAGCTTAATGGGCAGGCCAAGCTCCTACAATGAGCAGTTCTTC
j_call: TRBJ1-1; v_call: TRBV29-1; clone_size: once; d_call: NA; cdr3_aa: CSATEYIEAFF; cdr3_nt: TGCAGCGCAACGGAGTATATTGAAGCTTTCTTT
j_call: TRBJ1-1; v_call: TRBV5-4; clone_size: NA; d_call: NA; cdr3_aa: CASSWGEGGSTEAFF; cdr3_nt: TGTGCCAGCAGCTGGGGAGAGGGAGGGTCCACTGAAGCTTTCTTT
j_call: TRBJ2-1; v_call: TRBV11-2; clone_size: NA; d_call: NA; cdr3_aa: CASSREVDEQFF; cdr3_nt: TGTGCCAGCAGCCGCGAGGTCGATGAGCAGTTCTTC
j_call: TRBJ1-2; v_call: TRBV6-4; clone_size: NA; d_call: NA; cdr3_aa: CASSDSNRAGYTF; cdr3_nt: TGTGCCAGCAGTGACTCGAACAGGGCGGGCTACACCTTC
j_call: TRBJ2-7; v_call: TRBV9; clone_size: NA; d_call: TRBD2; cdr3_aa: CASSTSAGAWQYF; cdr3_nt: TGTGCCAGCAGTACCTCAGCGGGAGCCTGGCAGTACTTC
j_call: TRBJ2-3; v_call: TRBV28; clone_size: NA; d_call: NA; cdr3_aa: CASNPTGLVQGYTDTQYF; cdr3_nt: TGTGCCAGCAACCCGACAGGACTAGTACAGGGATACACAGATACGCAGTATTTT
j_call: TRBJ2-3; v_call: TRBV19; clone_size: NA; d_call: TRBD2; cdr3_aa: CASSIGASGSADTQYF; cdr3_nt: TGTGCCAGTAGTATAGGAGCTAGCGGGAGCGCAGATACGCAGTATTTT
j_call: TRBJ1-2; v_call: TRBV19; clone_size: NA; d_call: NA; cdr3_aa: CASSIGVYSGAREDGYTF; cdr3_nt: TGTGCCAGTAGTATCGGAGTGTACTCAGGGGCCCGGGAGGATGGCTACACCTTC
j_call: TRBJ2-6; v_call: TRBV2; clone_size: NA; d_call: NA; cdr3_aa: CASSFGGSGANVLTF; cdr3_nt: TGTGCCAGCAGCTTCGGAGGCTCTGGGGCCAACGTCCTGACTTTC
j_call: TRBJ1-1; v_call: TRBV2; clone_size: NA; d_call: TRBD1; cdr3_aa: CASSEIQGQGGTEAFF; cdr3_nt: TGTGCCAGCAGTGAGATACAAGGACAGGGGGGCACTGAAGCTTTCTTT
j_call: TRBJ2-1; v_call: TRBV7-2; clone_size: NA; d_call: TRBD2; cdr3_aa: CASSLPLSSGSSYNEQFF; cdr3_nt: TGTGCCAGCAGCTTACCCCTCTCTAGCGGGAGCTCCTACAATGAGCAGTTCTTC
j_call: TRBJ2-5; v_call: TRBV7-2; clone_size: NA; d_call: NA; cdr3_aa: CASSLEGLPSETQYF; cdr3_nt: TGTGCCAGCAGCTTAGAAGGGTTACCTAGCGAGACCCAGTACTTC
j_call: TRBJ2-3; v_call: TRBV10-1; clone_size: NA; d_call: NA; cdr3_aa: CASNTGYTDTQYF; cdr3_nt: TGCGCCAGCAATACAGGCTACACAGATACGCAGTATTTT
j_call: TRBJ1-2; v_call: TRBV7-9; clone_size: NA; d_call: NA; cdr3_aa: CASSGLGGLEYGYTF; cdr3_nt: TGTGCCAGCAGCGGACTCGGGGGTCTAGAATATGGCTACACCTTC
j_call: TRBJ2-4; v_call: TRBV5-4; clone_size: NA; d_call: NA; cdr3_aa: CASSWDGGLIQYF; cdr3_nt: TGTGCCAGCAGCTGGGACGGGGGTCTCATTCAGTACTTC
j_call: TRBJ2-5; v_call: TRBV2; clone_size: NA; d_call: TRBD1; cdr3_aa: CASRQGLFDGTQYF; cdr3_nt: TGTGCCAGCCGACAGGGGCTGTTTGATGGGACCCAGTACTTC
j_call: TRBJ2-1; v_call: TRBV27; clone_size: NA; d_call: NA; cdr3_aa: CASSLVLAADPLNEQFF; cdr3_nt: TGTGCCAGCAGTTTAGTTCTGGCAGCGGACCCTTTAAATGAGCAGTTCTTC
j_call: TRBJ2-7; v_call: TRBV6-5; clone_size: few; d_call: TRBD2; cdr3_aa: CASTWTSGTYEQYF; cdr3_nt: TGTGCCAGCACTTGGACTAGCGGCACCTACGAGCAGTACTTC
j_call: TRBJ2-5; v_call: TRBV7-2; clone_size: NA; d_call: TRBD1; cdr3_aa: CASSFQGARETQYF; cdr3_nt: TGTGCCAGCAGCTTCCAGGGGGCGCGGGAGACCCAGTACTTC
j_call: TRBJ1-3; v_call: TRBV2; clone_size: few; d_call: NA; cdr3_aa: CASRVFYGNTIYF; cdr3_nt: TGTGCCAGTCGAGTTTTTTATGGAAACACCATATATTTT
j_call: TRBJ1-2; v_call: TRBV27; clone_size: NA; d_call: NA; cdr3_aa: CASRTTGLANYGYTF; cdr3_nt: TGTGCCAGCAGGACAACAGGGTTAGCTAACTATGGCTACACCTTC
j_call: TRBJ2-1; v_call: TRBV4-1; clone_size: few; d_call: TRBD2; cdr3_aa: CASSHARGSGGNEQFF; cdr3_nt: TGCGCCAGCAGCCATGCCCGGGGTAGCGGGGGGAATGAGCAGTTCTTC
j_call: TRBJ1-4; v_call: TRBV28; clone_size: NA; d_call: NA; cdr3_aa: CASRTTPRVPHSTNEKLFF; cdr3_nt: TGTGCCAGCAGAACGACTCCCAGGGTGCCTCACTCAACTAATGAAAAACTGTTTTTT
j_call: TRBJ1-2; v_call: TRBV28; clone_size: NA; d_call: NA; cdr3_aa: CASSGTSPSYGYTF; cdr3_nt: TGTGCCAGCAGTGGGACATCCCCCTCTTATGGCTACACCTTC
j_call: TRBJ2-2; v_call: TRBV7-9; clone_size: few; d_call: NA; cdr3_aa: CASSLDRVEDTGELFF; cdr3_nt: TGTGCCAGCAGCTTAGACAGGGTCGAGGACACCGGGGAGCTGTTTTTT
j_call: TRBJ2-7; v_call: TRBV4-3; clone_size: NA; d_call: NA; cdr3_aa: CASSPWRAYEQYF; cdr3_nt: TGCGCCAGCAGCCCCTGGAGGGCCTACGAGCAGTACTTC
j_call: TRBJ1-5; v_call: TRBV7-2; clone_size: NA; d_call: NA; cdr3_aa: CASRSDSSNQPQHF; cdr3_nt: TGTGCCAGCAGGTCCGACAGTAGCAATCAGCCCCAGCATTTT
j_call: TRBJ1-3; v_call: TRBV19; clone_size: NA; d_call: NA; cdr3_aa: CASSIGADRTSGNTIYF; cdr3_nt: TGTGCCAGTAGTATAGGTGCCGACAGGACCTCTGGAAACACCATATATTTT
j_call: TRBJ1-2; v_call: TRBV28; clone_size: NA; d_call: TRBD1; cdr3_aa: CASSSDRVGGYTF; cdr3_nt: TGTGCCAGCAGTTCCGACAGGGTTGGCGGCTACACCTTC
j_call: TRBJ2-5; v_call: TRBV6-5; clone_size: NA; d_call: TRBD1; cdr3_aa: CASSLRGRSETQYF; cdr3_nt: TGTGCCAGCAGTTTGAGGGGGCGGTCGGAGACCCAGTACTTC